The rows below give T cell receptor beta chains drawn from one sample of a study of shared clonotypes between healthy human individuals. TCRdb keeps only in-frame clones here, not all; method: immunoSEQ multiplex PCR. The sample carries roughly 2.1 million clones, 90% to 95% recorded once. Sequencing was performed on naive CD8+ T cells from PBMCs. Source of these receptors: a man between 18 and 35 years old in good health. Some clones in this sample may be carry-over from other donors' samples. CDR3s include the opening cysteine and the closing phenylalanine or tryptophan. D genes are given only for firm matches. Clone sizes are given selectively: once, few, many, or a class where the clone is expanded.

cdr3_nt: TGTGCCAGCAGCTTAGGGGCAGGACAAGAGACCCAGTACTTC
cdr3_aa: CASSLGAGQETQYF
d_call: -
clone_size: -
j_call: TRBJ2-5
v_call: TRBV7-9

cdr3_nt: TGCGCCAGCAGCTTGACCGACAGACATCAGCCCCAGCATTTT
cdr3_aa: CASSLTDRHQPQHF
d_call: -
clone_size: -
j_call: TRBJ1-5
v_call: TRBV5-1

cdr3_nt: TGTGCCAGCAGGCCTCGACTTGGCAGGGAGAGCACTGAAGCTTTCTTT
cdr3_aa: CASRPRLGRESTEAFF
d_call: -
clone_size: -
j_call: TRBJ1-1
v_call: TRBV28

cdr3_nt: TGTGCCAGCAGCTTAACCAGGGTAAACACTGAAGCTTTCTTT
cdr3_aa: CASSLTRVNTEAFF
d_call: -
clone_size: -
j_call: TRBJ1-1
v_call: TRBV7-3

cdr3_nt: TGTGCCAGCAGCCAAGATCCCACAAAGGGGCGAAGCTCCTACGAGCAGTACTTC
cdr3_aa: CASSQDPTKGRSSYEQYF
d_call: -
clone_size: -
j_call: TRBJ2-7
v_call: TRBV14

cdr3_nt: TGCGCCAGCAGCCATCGACTAGACTACGAGCAGTACTTC
cdr3_aa: CASSHRLDYEQYF
d_call: -
clone_size: -
j_call: TRBJ2-7
v_call: TRBV4-1

cdr3_nt: TGTGCCAGCAGCGGGTCCGGGACAGGGTTCACCGGGGAGCTGTTTTTT
cdr3_aa: CASSGSGTGFTGELFF
d_call: TRBD1
clone_size: -
j_call: TRBJ2-2
v_call: TRBV9

cdr3_nt: TGTGCCAGCAGCTTAGCGGCAAGCTCCTACAATGAGCAGTTCTTC
cdr3_aa: CASSLAASSYNEQFF
d_call: -
clone_size: -
j_call: TRBJ2-1
v_call: TRBV11-2

cdr3_nt: TGTGCCACCAGAGAGCACAAGGATACGCAGTATTTT
cdr3_aa: CATREHKDTQYF
d_call: -
clone_size: once
j_call: TRBJ2-3
v_call: TRBV15

cdr3_nt: TGTGCCAGCAGCTTAGGACCGGGGGAAGAGACCCAGTACTTC
cdr3_aa: CASSLGPGEETQYF
d_call: -
clone_size: -
j_call: TRBJ2-5
v_call: TRBV7-9

cdr3_nt: TGTGCCAGCAGGTCGGGACAGGGGGCGCAACGGGCCACTGAAGCTTTCTTT
cdr3_aa: CASRSGQGAQRATEAFF
d_call: TRBD1
clone_size: -
j_call: TRBJ1-1
v_call: TRBV27

cdr3_nt: TGTGCCAGTAGCCACCGATCTCCGGATGAGCAGTTCTTC
cdr3_aa: CASSHRSPDEQFF
d_call: -
clone_size: -
j_call: TRBJ2-1
v_call: TRBV19

cdr3_nt: TGTGCCAGCAGTGATCGGGAGGGGGTTTACAATGAGCAGTTCTTC
cdr3_aa: CASSDREGVYNEQFF
d_call: TRBD2
clone_size: once
j_call: TRBJ2-1
v_call: TRBV2

cdr3_nt: TGTGCCAGCACGTACGGACTTAGCACAGATACGCAGTATTTT
cdr3_aa: CASTYGLSTDTQYF
d_call: -
clone_size: -
j_call: TRBJ2-3
v_call: TRBV6-6

cdr3_nt: TGTGCCAGCAGCTTTTTTGGGGGGGACCCGGAGACCCAGTACTTC
cdr3_aa: CASSFFGGDPETQYF
d_call: TRBD2
clone_size: -
j_call: TRBJ2-5
v_call: TRBV7-9

cdr3_nt: TGTGCCAGTAGGAACCACTACGAGCAGTACTTC
cdr3_aa: CASRNHYEQYF
d_call: -
clone_size: -
j_call: TRBJ2-7
v_call: TRBV19

cdr3_nt: TGTGCCACCAGCGTCAACACTGAAGCTTTCTTT
cdr3_aa: CATSVNTEAFF
d_call: -
clone_size: -
j_call: TRBJ1-1
v_call: TRBV15

cdr3_nt: TGCGCCAGCAGCCGAAACAGGGGGGACTACGAGCAGTACTTC
cdr3_aa: CASSRNRGDYEQYF
d_call: TRBD1
clone_size: -
j_call: TRBJ2-7
v_call: TRBV4-1

cdr3_nt: TGCGCCAGCAGCCAAGGGACAGGGGGAGGTCAGCCCCAGCATTTT
cdr3_aa: CASSQGTGGGQPQHF
d_call: TRBD1
clone_size: few
j_call: TRBJ1-5
v_call: TRBV4-1

cdr3_nt: TGTGCCAGCTCTTACAGGGGACAGGGGTTTAGGTATGGCTACACCTTC
cdr3_aa: CASSYRGQGFRYGYTF
d_call: TRBD1
clone_size: few
j_call: TRBJ1-2
v_call: TRBV28

cdr3_nt: TGTGCCAGCAGCGGTCGTTTTTTT
cdr3_aa: CASSGRFF
d_call: -
clone_size: -
j_call: TRBJ1-4
v_call: TRBV6-4

cdr3_nt: TGTGCCAGCAGCTTTTTCCAGTACAATGAGCAGTTCTTC
cdr3_aa: CASSFFQYNEQFF
d_call: -
clone_size: -
j_call: TRBJ2-1
v_call: TRBV7-9

cdr3_nt: TGCGCCAGCAGCCCCGATCCCCCGCTATTTAATGAGCAGTTCTTC
cdr3_aa: CASSPDPPLFNEQFF
d_call: -
clone_size: -
j_call: TRBJ2-1
v_call: TRBV4-1

cdr3_nt: TGTGCCAGCAGCTTAACTTCCGAAGCCGCTTATGGCTACACCTTC
cdr3_aa: CASSLTSEAAYGYTF
d_call: -
clone_size: once
j_call: TRBJ1-2
v_call: TRBV7-3

cdr3_nt: TGTGCCTCTACGGGACAGGGGGACGAAGGCACTGAAGCTTTCTTT
cdr3_aa: CASTGQGDEGTEAFF
d_call: TRBD1
clone_size: -
j_call: TRBJ1-1
v_call: TRBV10-3

cdr3_nt: TGCGCCAGCAGCCAAGATCCAGGGGTAACAACCTACGAGCAGTACTTC
cdr3_aa: CASSQDPGVTTYEQYF
d_call: -
clone_size: -
j_call: TRBJ2-7
v_call: TRBV4-1

cdr3_nt: TGCGCCAGCAGCTTGGCAGGGGGCCTTTACAATGAGCAGTTCTTC
cdr3_aa: CASSLAGGLYNEQFF
d_call: TRBD1
clone_size: -
j_call: TRBJ2-1
v_call: TRBV5-1